The present T cell receptor (beta chain) was sequenced within a study of Graves' ophthalmopathy and Graves' hyperthyroidism. RNA served as the template for amplifying TCR beta CDR3 regions. First-round RT-PCR with HTBI primers preceded a second-round multiplex PCR. TCRdb redid the calling of the multiplex PCR reads with MiXCR, one entry per CDR3 protein. This sample has 600,000 to 700,000 distinct CDR3 sequences, with more than 40% found just once. CDR1 is MNHNS and CDR2 is SASEGT in the germline V gene. Trimming took 5 bases from V and 7 from J; bases not matched to a gene: 17. The CDR3 sequence is 16 residues long. This clonotype appeared a single time. Active ophthalmopathy (CAS at least 3, NOSPECS at least 4), lasting under 3 months. The evidence that diagnosis relied on was clinical symptoms, serum thyroxine, TRAb, thyroid ultrasound and orbital computed tomography.

The sequenced material came from peripheral blood. This clonotype was obtained from an adult man with Graves' ophthalmopathy. J is TRBJ2-7 and V is TRBV6-1, with 7 positions matching TRBD2. The CDR3 sequence is CASSYLDPRESWEQYF. The CDR3 DNA reads as TGTGCCAGCAGTTATTTGGATCCGCGGGAGTCTTGGGAGCAGTACTTC.